The next 21 T cell receptor beta chains were all read from a single sample in a study of OX40 agonist ivuxolimab in advanced cancers. Clones were read by immunoSEQ multiplex PCR, and TCRdb kept only the in-frame ones, dropping some. The table has around 70,000 clones, approximately 84% seen once. The sequences come from CD4+ or CD8+ T cells sorted from blood, collected in a trial of the OX40 agonist ivuxolimab. These receptors were obtained from an adult with an advanced solid tumor such as melanoma, head and neck, liver or kidney cancer.

The V call is TRBV5-4, the J call TRBJ2-2; 10 positions agree with TRBD2. Losses at the gene ends were 4 bases for V and 7 bases for J; bases not matched to a gene: 7. Per germline, CDR1 SGHNT and CDR2 YYREEE (reference sequence). The CDR3 loop spans 15 amino acids. The CDR3 loop reads CASSPAGGNRGELFF. CDR3 in DNA: TGTGCCAGCAGCCCAGCGGGAGGGAATCGCGGGGAGCTGTTTTTT.

Worth noting for this clone: The junction departs from germline at one end; a sequencing error may be responsible. V usage is TRBV7-7 and J usage is TRBJ2-2; D uncertain. Looked up from germline, CDR1 is SSHAT and CDR2 is FNYEAQ (reference sequence). The CDR3 length is 15 residues. The CDR3 loop is CASSLATQNTGELFF. The CDR3 DNA is TGTGCTAGCAGCTTAGCCACTCAGAACACCGGGGAGCTGTTTTTT.

The V and J genes are TRBV11-2 and TRBJ2-3; 7 bases are a match to TRBD1. The CDR3 loop spans 15 amino acids. V trimming: 4 bases; J trimming: 2 bases; junction bases outside the gene matches: 6. Germline CDR1 is SGHAT and CDR2 is FQNNGV. The CDR3 region is CASSSPRGPTDTQYF. CDR3 nucleotide sequence: TGTGCCAGCAGCTCCCCAAGGGGGCCCACAGATACGCAGTATTTT. The variable domain in full, with the rest retrieved from reference TRBV11-2 and TRBJ2-3, is EAGVAQSPRYKIIEKRQSVAFWCNPISGHATLYWYQQILGQGPKLLIQFQNNGVVDDSQLPKDRFSAERLKGVDSTLKIQPAKLEDSAVYLCASSSPRGPTDTQYFGPGTRLTVL.

The V gene is TRBV11-1, the J gene TRBJ2-7; D is possibly TRBD2 (6 bases). This CDR3 contains 14 residues. V was pared by 1 base and J by 3 bases, with 10 bases between. CDR1 and CDR2 from the germline V gene are SGHAT and FQDESV (reference sequence). In nucleotides, the CDR3 is TGTGCCAGCAGCTTAGGCGCGGGGATCTACGAGCAGTACTTC. Translated: CASSLGAGIYEQYF.

This chain connects TRBV10-3 to TRBJ1-1, with unresolved D. V lost 6 bases to trimming and J lost 1 base, with 15 bases between them. Germline CDR1 and CDR2: ENHRY and SYGVKD. This CDR3 is built from 15 residues. The CDR3 sequence: CAISQNLVRNTEAFF. The DNA of the CDR3 is TGTGCCATCAGCCAGAACCTAGTTAGGAACACTGAAGCTTTCTTT.

This clone was detected a few times. The gene calls are TRBV11-2 and TRBJ1-5; TRBD1 agrees at 7 bases. In germline, CDR1 is SGHAT, CDR2 FQNNGV. The trim removed 2 bases at V and 4 bases at J, leaving 5 bases unmatched. CDR3 size: 15 residues. CDR3 amino acids: CASSLFGQENQPQHF. CDR3 nucleotides: TGTGCCAGCAGCTTATTCGGACAGGAAAATCAGCCCCAGCATTTT.

The V call is TRBV5-4, the J call TRBJ2-3; no definite D call. The CDR3 runs to 14 residues. Germline CDR1 is SGHNT and CDR2 is YYREEE (reference sequence). Trimming removed 2 bases from V and 1 base from J, with 8 bases in between. CDR3 loop: CASSLNYRTDTQYF. The CDR3 nucleotides are TGTGCCAGCAGCTTAAATTATCGCACAGATACGCAGTATTTT.

V usage is TRBV6-5 and J usage is TRBJ1-5; D remains unclear. With 2 bases removed from V and 1 base from J, the gap between germline ends came to 3 bases. Germline V gene data show CDR1 as MNHEY and CDR2 as SVGAGI. This CDR3 is 13 amino acids long. CDR3 sequence: CASSYKSNQPQHF. The CDR3, as DNA: TGTGCCAGCAGTTACAAGAGCAATCAGCCCCAGCATTTT.

A remark on this clone: Because it lacks the conserved phenylalanine or tryptophan at the end, this CDR3 is likely a read error. Because the CDR3's place on the DNA is in doubt, the DNA is left out and the CDR3 is given as listed by TCRdb. This chain joins TRBV10-1 and TRBJ2-7; the D call in the table, TRBD1, was not verified against the DNA. Germline CDR1 and CDR2: WNHNN and SYGVQD (reference sequence). Ends included, the CDR3 has 12 residues. This CDR3 is CARTKCRDRVLS.

This clone was observed a handful of times. V and J are TRBV7-9 and TRBJ1-1; D is uncertain. This CDR3 contains 13 residues. Germline V gene data show CDR1 as SEHNR and CDR2 as FQNEAQ (reference sequence). V dropped 2 bases and J dropped 0 bases, with 4 bases sitting between them. The CDR3 here is CASSLTMNTEAFF. CDR3 bases: TGTGCCAGCAGCTTAACTATGAACACTGAAGCTTTCTTT.

The CDR3 protein is CASSLEGSLNTEAFF. The CDR3 DNA reads TGTGCCAGCAGCTTAGAGGGCAGCTTGAACACTGAAGCTTTCTTT. This chain uses TRBV7-9 with TRBJ1-1; D not certain. The V end was cut by 1 base, the J end by 0 bases, with 9 bases between. This CDR3 is 15 amino acids long. Germline-derived CDR1 and CDR2 are SEHNR and FQNEAQ (reference sequence).

The rearrangement links TRBV6-6 to TRBJ2-7; 7 bases are shared with TRBD2. Germline V gene data show CDR1 as MNHNY and CDR2 as SVGAGI (reference sequence). The CDR3 has 15 amino acids. V shed 2 bases and J 3 bases; nucleotides not matched to a gene: 7. The CDR3 DNA follows: TGTGCCAGCAGTTACACCCTGGGGGGGGGCTACGAGCAGTACTTC. As protein: CASSYTLGGGYEQYF.

The DNA for the CDR3 is TGCGCCAGCAGCCCCCCGGGACTAGCGGGAGTAGGCGAGCAGTTCTTC. This translates into CASSPPGLAGVGEQFF. The chain links TRBV5-1 to TRBJ2-1; 14 bases are shared with TRBD2. The CDR3 is 16 residues long. Losses at the gene ends were 4 bases for V and 10 bases for J; bases not matched to a gene: 10. Germline V gives CDR1 SGHRS, CDR2 YFSETQ.

This clone was seen more than once but under ten times. J is TRBJ1-4 and V is TRBV6-1; D is ambiguous. The length of the CDR3 is 15 residues. Germline V gene lookup returns CDR1 MNHNS and CDR2 SASEGT. Between the trimmed V and J ends, which lost 6 bases and 4 bases, there was a span of 15 bases. The CDR3 here is CASSGHGALNEKLFF. CDR3 bases: TGTGCCAGCAGCGGCCATGGAGCTCTTAATGAAAAACTGTTTTTT.

The rearrangement uses TRBV11-1 and TRBJ2-5; 12 bases line up with TRBD2. CDR3 length: 15 amino acids. Losses at the gene ends were 5 bases for V and 4 bases for J; bases not matched to a gene: 5. The germline gives CDR1 SGHAT, CDR2 FQDESV (reference sequence). The CDR3 sequence: CASSPSTSGRETQYF. Written as DNA, the CDR3 is TGTGCCAGCAGCCCCTCGACTAGCGGGAGAGAGACCCAGTACTTC.

V and J are TRBV5-1 and TRBJ2-1; 8 nucleotides agree with TRBD2. The CDR3 totals 14 residues. The germline V gene encodes CDR1 SGHRS and CDR2 YFSETQ. V lost 1 base to trimming and J lost 7 bases; unmatched junction nucleotides: 4. The chain's CDR3 is CASSLTSGRNEQFF. The DNA of the CDR3 is TGCGCCAGCAGCTTGACTAGCGGTCGAAATGAGCAGTTCTTC.

This sequence joins TRBV7-6 and TRBJ1-2; D is possibly TRBD1 (5 bases). V was clipped by 5 bases and J by 3 bases, with 16 bases between them. The length of the CDR3 is 15 residues. Germline CDR1 and CDR2: SGHVS and FNYEAQ. The CDR3 nucleotides read TGTGCCAGCAGCCCACGATCGGGGGTTTACTATGGCTACACCTTC. It is translated as CASSPRSGVYYGYTF.

The chain combines TRBV5-6 with TRBJ2-5, with D uncertain. Trimming removed 4 bases at V and 4 bases at J, with 11 bases between. Germline V gene sequence: CDR1 SGHDT, CDR2 YYEEEE. The CDR3 runs to 13 residues. CDR3 bases: TGTGCCAGCAGCCCGGGCCTTCGAGAGACCCAGTACTTC. It codes for CASSPGLRETQYF.

This clone was observed a few times. This rearrangement joins TRBV2 to TRBJ1-4; perhaps TRBD1 as D (6 bases). Germline CDR1 is SNHLY and CDR2 is FYNNEI. The V and J ends lost 3 bases and 1 base respectively, with 12 bases between them. The CDR3 is made up of 16 amino acids. CDR3 sequence (DNA): TGTGCCAGCAGTGATGGGGGGCGCGGAACTAATGAAAAACTGTTTTTT. Translated, it gives CASSDGGRGTNEKLFF.

This chain links TRBV7-9 with TRBJ2-7; a weak D match, TRBD2 (5 bases). Germline V gene data show CDR1 as SEHNR and CDR2 as FQNEAQ (reference sequence). V dropped 6 bases and J dropped 5 bases, with 23 bases sitting between them. The CDR3 has 16 amino acids. The CDR3: CASSTFVAGVLDEQYF. In DNA, the CDR3 is TGTGCCAGCAGTACCTTCGTCGCGGGCGTGCTCGACGAGCAGTACTTC.

The V and J genes are TRBV7-9 and TRBJ2-3, with D uncertain. The CDR3 has 15 residues. Per germline, CDR1 SEHNR and CDR2 FQNEAQ (reference sequence). V lost 2 bases to trimming and J lost 2 bases, with 11 bases between them. CDR3 sequence: CASSLWTVTTDTQYF. CDR3 DNA: TGTGCCAGCAGCTTATGGACCGTCACCACAGATACGCAGTATTTT.